One sample yielded the 9 T cell receptor beta chains listed below, sequenced in a study of T cells in women clearing cervical HPV infection. Clones were sequenced by immunoSEQ multiplex PCR, and TCRdb holds only the in-frame ones, with some missing. In all, the sample yields about 45,000 clones. The sequencing sample was made of blood buffy coat. These receptors were taken from a woman between 18 and 70 years old with a cervical HPV16 infection that either progressed to CIN3+ or cleared (not recorded which).

Concerning this clone itself: Sequencing ends 3 residues short of the CDR3 end; the germline J gene provides the rest. The chain carries TRBV18 and TRBJ2-4, with TRBD1 matching 7 bases. Germline CDR1 KGHSH, CDR2 LQKENI. This CDR3 is built from 14 residues. The DNA read from the CDR3 is TGTGCCAGCTCTCAGCGACAGGGATCCTATGGT. Protein sequence: CASSQRQGSYG. From start to end, the CDR3 is CASSQRQGSYGQYF.

On this clone itself: The DNA ends 3 residues before the CDR3 does, and the rest of the CDR3 is filled in from the germline J gene. This sequence joins TRBV7-2 and TRBJ1-4; 7 positions agree with TRBD1. V lost 1 base and J lost 3; bases outside the gene matches: 2. Germline assignment: CDR1 SGHTA and CDR2 FQGNSA. The CDR3 is 15 amino acids. CDR3 residues: CASSLGQGANEKLFF. CDR3 bases read: TGTGCCAGCAGCTTAGGACAGGGAGCTAATGAAAAA.

Details on this clone: The CDR3 extends 3 residues past the end of the read, so its final part is completed from the germline J gene. The rearrangement links TRBV29-1 to TRBJ2-6, with D perhaps TRBD1 or TRBD2 (6 bases each). The CDR3 totals 19 residues. Germline-derived CDR1 and CDR2 are SQVTM and ANQGSEA. Trimming removed 3 bases from V and 0 bases from J, with 21 bases in between. The CDR3 loop reads CSVDGAGGGTTSGANVLTF. The sequenced part of the CDR3 DNA is TGCAGCGTTGATGGGGCTGGGGGCGGGACGACCTCTGGGGCCAACGTC.

To note about this clone: The read falls 3 residues short of the CDR3 end, and the missing part is taken from the germline J gene. The chain is built from TRBV4-1 and TRBJ2-7, with TRBD2 matching over 9 bases. The junction had 4 bases not matched to a gene; V was cut back by 4 bases and J by 0 bases. CDR1 and CDR2 from the germline V gene are MGHRA and YSYEKL. CDR3 length: 15 residues. The part of the CDR3 DNA that was read is TGCGCCAGCAGCCCCGCACTAGCGGGCTCCTACGAG. As protein: CASSPALAGSYE. The complete CDR3 reads CASSPALAGSYEQYF.

As for this clone: The read halts 3 residues ahead of the CDR3 end, with the missing end drawn from the germline J gene. V usage is TRBV28 and J usage is TRBJ1-2; TRBD1 might be the D (6 bases). Per germline, CDR1 MDHEN and CDR2 SYDVKM. CDR3 size: 14 residues. V was pared by 7 bases and J by 7 bases, with 19 bases between. Incomplete CDR3 DNA: TGTGCCAGCAAATTAGTCCGGGTGGGGGCTGGC. It codes for CASKLVRVGAG. The CDR3, in full, reads CASKLVRVGAGYTF.

Partial CDR3 DNA: TGCGCCAGCACAAGTGTAGCGGGAGAGGGGGGCCAAGAGACC. It specifies CASTSVAGEGGQET. The whole CDR3 is CASTSVAGEGGQETQYF. The V gene is TRBV10-2, the J gene TRBJ2-5; 9 bases are shared with TRBD2. The read comes to an end 3 residues before the CDR3 does, leaving the germline J gene to fill in the end. Germline-derived CDR1 and CDR2 are WSHSY and SAAADI. The CDR3 totals 17 residues. The V and J ends lost 7 bases and 1 base, in that order; junction bases with no gene match: 13.

As concerns this clone: With the read ending 3 residues before the CDR3 end, the germline J gene is used to fill in that end. The chain joins TRBV29-1 to TRBJ1-2, with D maybe TRBD1 (5 bases). Germline V gene sequence: CDR1 SQVTM, CDR2 ANQGSEA. The CDR3 length is 12 residues. V was cut by 1 base and J by 5 bases, with 8 bases left in between. The sequenced CDR3 bases are TGCAGCGTTGAAGCAGGGTTATATGGC. It encodes CSVEAGLYG. The full CDR3 protein reads CSVEAGLYGYTF.

To note about this clone: The read is 3 residues too short to cover the CDR3 end, so that end is filled in from the germline J gene. The chain links TRBV20-1 to TRBJ2-1; TRBD1 or TRBD2 may be the D gene (5 bases each). The CDR3 has 14 amino acids. Trimming pared 3 bases from V and 8 bases from J, leaving 17 bases between. From germline, CDR1 is DFQATT and CDR2 SNEGSKA (reference sequence). The CDR3: CSARGDPGRYEQFF. CDR3 bases read: TGCAGTGCTAGGGGAGATCCAGGGCGGTATGAG.

Points on this clone: The CDR3 end lies 3 residues beyond the end of the read and is filled in from the germline J gene. The chain links TRBV16 to TRBJ2-3; D is perhaps TRBD1 (6 bases). CDR1 and CDR2 (germline): KGHSY, FQNENV. CDR3 length equals 13 residues. CDR3 residues: CASSQTGNQPQYF. Partial CDR3 DNA: TGTGCCAGCAGCCAAACAGGGAATCAGCCG.